What follows are 22 T cell receptor beta chains derived from one specimen sequenced in a study of blood T cell repertoires in COVID-19. Using immunoSEQ multiplex PCR, the repertoire was profiled, and TCRdb retains in-frame clones only, with some absent. The sample records 300,000 to 500,000 clones, nearly 90% being singletons. The sample taken for sequencing was PBMCs or T cells enriched from blood (not recorded which). These receptors were obtained from a woman aged 40 to 50 with acute COVID-19.

V usage is TRBV29-1 and J usage is TRBJ1-1; D possibly corresponds to TRBD1 (5 bases). The CDR3 extends over 13 amino acids. V lost 7 bases to trimming and J lost 2 bases, with 14 bases between them. Germline-derived CDR1 and CDR2 are SQVTM and ANQGSEA. The CDR3 spells CSASRTGNTEAFF. The DNA for the CDR3 is TGCAGCGCTAGTCGAACAGGAAACACTGAAGCTTTCTTT.

This clone was picked up a small number of times. J is TRBJ1-5 and V is TRBV19; D remains ambiguous. Germline loops: CDR1 LNHDA, CDR2 SQIVND (reference sequence). V gave up 6 bases and J gave up 11 bases, with 20 bases separating them. CDR3 length: 14 amino acids. CDR3 residues: CASSPEARGTAQHF. CDR3 coding DNA: TGTGCCAGTAGCCCCGAGGCGCGGGGAACAGCCCAGCATTTT.

This chain uses TRBV5-1 with TRBJ2-7; 9 bases are a match to TRBD2. CDR3 length: 14 amino acids. V was clipped by 6 bases and J by 3 bases; unmatched bases: 7. Germline values: CDR1 SGHRS, CDR2 YFSETQ. CDR3 DNA sequence: TGCGCCAGCACCCGGGGTAGCGGGGGCTACGAGCAGTACTTC. This codes for CASTRGSGGYEQYF.

The chain uses TRBV27 and TRBJ1-2; no firm D call. V was shortened by 0 bases and J by 5 bases, with 10 bases between the two germline ends. The CDR3 extends over 14 amino acids. Germline CDR1 reads MNHEY; CDR2 reads SMNVEV (reference sequence). CDR3 region: CASSLSRGSYGYTF. CDR3 coding DNA: TGTGCCAGCAGTTTATCCCGGGGTTCTTATGGCTACACCTTC.

The chain has TRBV19 and TRBJ1-5; D uncertain. Germline CDR1 and CDR2: LNHDA and SQIVND (reference sequence). The V and J ends lost 3 bases and 4 bases respectively, with 4 bases between them. The CDR3 is 12 residues long. CDR3 loop: CASSILNQPQHF. The CDR3 region has the DNA TGTGCCAGTAGTATCCTGAATCAGCCCCAGCATTTT.

The J gene is TRBJ2-7, the V gene TRBV18, with D possibly matching TRBD2 (7 bases). The V gene's germline CDR1 is KGHSH and CDR2 LQKENI. Trimming cost V 3 bases and J 3 bases, with 15 bases left between them. This CDR3 spans 15 amino acids. CDR3 sequence (DNA): TGTGCCAGCTCACCGGTTGAGGGGGGGCGCTACGAGCAGTACTTC. This gives the protein CASSPVEGGRYEQYF.

As DNA, the CDR3 is TGTGCCAGCAGGCGGAGCGGGGGCTACAATGAGCAGTTCTTC. Translated, it gives CASRRSGGYNEQFF. This chain uses TRBV25-1 with TRBJ2-1; 8 nucleotides line up with TRBD2. V lost 6 bases and J lost 3; bases outside the gene matches: 4. Germline V lookup: CDR1 MGHDK, CDR2 SYGVNS. This CDR3 has 14 amino acids.

This clone was observed a few times. The chain employs TRBV5-1 and TRBJ1-1; 8 positions agree with TRBD1. The germline gives CDR1 SGHRS, CDR2 YFSETQ. The V segment lost 4 bases and the J segment 4 bases; nucleotides outside the gene matches: 6. CDR3 size: 14 residues. CDR3 region: CASSATGGSTEAFF. In nucleotides, the CDR3 is TGCGCCAGCAGCGCAACAGGGGGTAGCACTGAAGCTTTCTTT. Drawing the rest from reference TRBV5-1 and TRBJ1-1, the complete variable domain is KAGVTQTPRYLIKTRGQQVTLSCSPISGHRSVSWYQQTPGQGLQFLFEYFSETQRNKGNFPGRFSGRQFSNSRSEMNVSTLELGDSALYLCASSATGGSTEAFFGQGTRLTVV.

The rearrangement uses TRBV27 and TRBJ1-6, with TRBD1 as a possible D gene (5 bases). The CDR3 loop spans 16 amino acids. Trimming took off 3 bases at V and 9 bases at J, with 18 bases between the two ends. Germline V gene data show CDR1 as MNHEY and CDR2 as SMNVEV (reference sequence). CDR3 amino acids: CASSLVFGFQGSPLHF. The CDR3 DNA follows: TGTGCCAGCAGTTTGGTATTTGGGTTTCAGGGTTCACCCCTCCACTTT.

The V and J genes are TRBV6-5 and TRBJ2-7, with 8 bases fitting TRBD1. J gave up 6 bases and V 6 bases, and 7 bases lay outside the gene matches. CDR3 length: 13 amino acids. CDR1 and CDR2 from the germline V gene are MNHEY and SVGAGI. For the CDR3, the DNA is TGTGCCAGCAGCGATAGGACAGGGATCGAGCAGTACTTC. Protein sequence: CASSDRTGIEQYF.

There are a few counts of this clone. V is TRBV4-1 and J is TRBJ1-1, with 7 bases matching TRBD1. Germline values: CDR1 MGHRA, CDR2 YSYEKL. V was pared by 0 bases and J by 1 base, with 2 bases of the junction left unmatched. CDR3 size: 15 residues. CDR3 sequence: CASSQERQGNTEAFF. The CDR3 DNA follows: TGCGCCAGCAGCCAAGAACGACAGGGGAACACTGAAGCTTTCTTT.

The chain recombines TRBV5-1 with TRBJ1-4; 7 nucleotides match TRBD1. CDR1 is SGHRS, CDR2 YFSETQ, per germline. There are 16 residues in the CDR3. Trimming cost V 4 bases and J 0 bases; bases outside gene matches: 6. The CDR3 is CASSAGQATTNEKLFF. The CDR3 DNA reads TGCGCCAGCAGCGCCGGACAGGCAACAACTAATGAAAAACTGTTTTTT. Full variable domain (missing parts from reference TRBV5-1 and TRBJ1-4): KAGVTQTPRYLIKTRGQQVTLSCSPISGHRSVSWYQQTPGQGLQFLFEYFSETQRNKGNFPGRFSGRQFSNSRSEMNVSTLELGDSALYLCASSAGQATTNEKLFFGSGTQLSVL.

This clone has only a few counts. The chain employs TRBV12-3 or TRBV12-4 and TRBJ2-3; D is perhaps TRBD2 (6 bases). Trimming pared 5 bases from V and 4 bases from J, leaving 10 bases between. CDR3 length equals 13 residues. The CDR3 sequence: CASSRWGADTQYF. The CDR3 region has the DNA TGTGCCAGCAGTAGGTGGGGGGCAGATACGCAGTATTTT.

The V call is TRBV3-1 (or the pseudogene TRBV3-2), the J call TRBJ2-5, with TRBD1 as a possible D gene (5 bases). The germline CDR1 and CDR2 sequences are LGHDT and YNNKEL (reference sequence). The length of the CDR3 is 16 residues. The germline V and J ends were trimmed by 0 bases and 2 bases, with 13 bases remaining between them. Here the CDR3 DNA reads TGTGCCAGCAGCCAAGAGGTCGTGACAGAGCAAGAGACCCAGTACTTC. Amino acid sequence: CASSQEVVTEQETQYF.

The V gene is TRBV19, the J gene TRBJ1-5; the D is unclear. With 9 bases removed from V and 0 bases from J, the gap between germline ends came to 12 bases. The germline V gene has CDR1 LNHDA and CDR2 SQIVND (reference sequence). The CDR3 contains 14 residues. CDR3 loop: CASLLRYSNQPQHF. The DNA of the CDR3 is TGTGCCAGCCTTTTGAGGTATAGCAATCAGCCCCAGCATTTT. Supplemented by reference TRBV19 and TRBJ1-5, the full variable domain reads DGGITQSPKYLFRKEGQNVTLSCEQNLNHDAMYWYRQDPGQGLRLIYYSQIVNDFQKGDIAEGYSVSREKKESFPLTVTSAQKNPTAFYLCASLLRYSNQPQHFGDGTRLSIL.

The chain links TRBV7-9 to TRBJ1-1, with D perhaps matching TRBD1 (6 bases). Germline V gene sequence: CDR1 SEHNR, CDR2 FQNEAQ (reference sequence). Trimming cost V 5 bases and J 1 base, with 11 bases left between them. The CDR3 contains 14 residues. CDR3 coding DNA: TGTGCCAGCAGCCAGGGGTTGTGGAACACTGAAGCTTTCTTT. Translated: CASSQGLWNTEAFF.

This sequence joins TRBV7-9 and TRBJ1-5; TRBD1 matches 8 bases. The V gene's germline CDR1 is SEHNR and CDR2 FQNEAQ (reference sequence). The CDR3 extends over 15 amino acids. After removal of 3 bases from V and 0 bases from J, the junction contained 1 base not matched to a gene. The CDR3 DNA reads TGTGCCAGCAGCTTTGACAGGGGTAGCAATCAGCCCCAGCATTTT. Residues: CASSFDRGSNQPQHF. Complete variable domain (other parts from reference TRBV7-9 and TRBJ1-5): DTGVSQNPRHKITKRGQNVTFRCDPISEHNRLYWYRQTLGQGPEFLTYFQNEAQLEKSRLLSDRFSAERPKGSFSTLEIQRTEQGDSAMYLCASSFDRGSNQPQHFGDGTRLSIL.

A single count supports this clone. The chain couples TRBV12-3 or TRBV12-4 to TRBJ1-2; no reliable D call. The CDR3 sequence is 13 residues long. Trimming pared 4 bases from V and 1 base from J, leaving 7 bases between. In DNA form, the CDR3 reads TGTGCCAGCAGTTCCAACAGTAACTATGGCTACACCTTC. Its protein is CASSSNSNYGYTF.

The chain is built from TRBV24-1 and TRBJ1-2; TRBD1 agrees at 8 bases. The CDR3 has 15 amino acids. Germline loops: CDR1 KGHDR, CDR2 SFDVKD. Trimming removed 11 bases from V and 6 bases from J; junction bases left unmatched: 16. In DNA, the CDR3 is TGTGCCATCCCGGACGGCTTGGACAGGGTGAATGGCTACACCTTC. Its translation is CAIPDGLDRVNGYTF.

The chain uses TRBV5-1 and TRBJ2-7; possible D gene TRBD1, 6 bases. Germline assignment: CDR1 SGHRS and CDR2 YFSETQ. The length of the CDR3 is 14 residues. The ends were cut back, 2 bases at V and 2 bases at J, with 11 bases in the middle. CDR3 coding DNA: TGCGCCAGCAGCTTACCGGGACATCCCTACGAGCAGTACTTC. Its protein is CASSLPGHPYEQYF. The full variable domain, with the rest looked up from reference TRBV5-1 and TRBJ2-7, is KAGVTQTPRYLIKTRGQQVTLSCSPISGHRSVSWYQQTPGQGLQFLFEYFSETQRNKGNFPGRFSGRQFSNSRSEMNVSTLELGDSALYLCASSLPGHPYEQYFGPGTRLTVT.

The V gene is TRBV10-3, the J gene TRBJ1-3; 7 bases are shared with TRBD1. Trimming removed 0 bases from V and 2 bases from J; junction bases left unmatched: 7. Germline values: CDR1 ENHRY, CDR2 SYGVKD. CDR3 length equals 17 residues. CDR3 nucleotide sequence: TGTGCCATCAGTGAGTCGACAGTAAGGGGGCCTGGAAACACCATATATTTT. Encoded protein: CAISESTVRGPGNTIYF.

The chain couples TRBV6-6 to TRBJ2-5, with 10 bases lining up with TRBD1. The germline V gene has CDR1 MNHNY and CDR2 SVGAGI (reference sequence). The CDR3 totals 15 residues. V gave up 5 bases and J gave up 4 bases; unmatched junction bases: 7. The CDR3 DNA sequence: TGTGCCAGCAGTAGCCGACAGGGGGCAGGAGAGACCCAGTACTTC. Translating it yields CASSSRQGAGETQYF.